This T cell receptor (beta chain) was sequenced in a study of blood T cells in healthy people across ages. Study-level results: CMV status of donors was not determined, possibly confounding expanded clonotype changes.

A word on this clonotype: Its target is unknown. Germline and junction disagree at one end, which may indicate a read error.

CDR3 size: 16 residues. In germline, CDR1 is KGHSH, CDR2 LQKENI. Primers used in a second PCR of about 6 to 12 cycles were a sample-barcoded 5' primer and a J-beta primer mix. TCRdb passed the 5' RACE reads through MiXCR, listing each CDR3 protein once. The sample lists over 1.5 million distinct CDR3 sequences, around 50% occurring once. The sample consisted of blood. The receptor comes from a woman between 40 and 55 years old in good health. The rearrangement uses TRBV18 and TRBJ2-1; 8 bases agree with TRBD2. The CDR3 region has the DNA TGTGCCAGCTCACCAACGGGGGGGCCTGCCTACAACGAGCAGTTCTTC. It codes for CASSPTGGPAYNEQFF.